The clone carrying this T cell receptor beta chain was seen many times. Its antigen is unidentified. This sample stems from a study of glioma-infiltrating T cells. Findings and caveats of the study: Very few CDR3 sequences were shared between tissue and blood. Above-expected tissue-blood divergence occurred in all gliomas, most in low-grade ones.

The germline V gene has CDR1 MGHRA and CDR2 YSYEKL. The V end lost 5 bases, the J end lost 7 bases, and 17 bases lay between the germline ends. The CDR3 is 14 residues long. The iRepertoire nested amplicon-rescue multiplex PCR amplified TCR alpha and beta CDR3s from RNA. For one-step reverse transcription and amplification, about 90-450 ng of tissue mRNA or PBMC total RNA was used. TCRdb fed the multiplex PCR reads into MiXCR, producing one record per CDR3 protein. Of some 190,000 distinct CDR3 sequences in the sample, more than 30% were seen once. Source material: glioma tissue, nonneoplastic brain tissue, or PBMCs (not recorded which). The chain has TRBV4-1 and TRBJ1-2; D perhaps matches TRBD1 (6 bases). This clonotype was sampled from a human donor with low-grade glioma or glioblastoma, undergoing nonglioma brain surgery, or in good health (not recorded which). The CDR3 spells CASSSRGGASGYTF. CDR3 nucleotide sequence: TGCGCCAGCAGCTCTCGCGGGGGGGCATCTGGCTACACCTTC.